This T cell receptor (beta chain) was sequenced during a study of CD8+ T cells in alopecia areata (dated by TCRdb to the late 2010s). Regarding the study in general: Treated patients were enrolled in an open-label pilot trial of oral tofacitinib at 5 to 10 mg twice daily for moderate-to-severe alopecia areata. RNA was obtained with the PAXgene miRNA kit for fixed scalp, the miRNeasy kit for PBMCs, and the RNeasy kit for mouse skin. In humans, TCRbeta sequencing was performed on scalp tissue and on sorted CD4+ and CD8+ peripheral blood T cells from healthy controls and from patients with patchy or totalis/universalis alopecia areata. Amplification of TCRbeta CDR3 regions was done by immunoSEQ multiplex PCR using 35 Vbeta forward primers and 13 Jbeta reverse primers. Patients on tofacitinib were biopsied at baseline and after 4 and 24 weeks of treatment, and several of the patients also had a later scalp biopsy. In both human patients and the C3H/HeJ mouse model, the study applied high-throughput TCRbeta sequencing to look at T cell clonal expansion in alopecia areata. Patients stayed on tofacitinib for 6 to 18 months and then had 6 months of follow-up off drug so that delayed response and recurrence could be assessed. Scalp clonality was compared across normal scalp (n=4), patchy alopecia areata scalp (n=8), and alopecia totalis/universalis scalp (n=8). General findings and caveats noted by the study authors: Shared TCR sequences between patients were less evident than in mice, which may be partly attributable to HLA diversity in the patient population. Unlike mouse skin, where gammadelta T cells dominate, normal human skin contains resident alphabeta T cells that get sequenced too, which complicates analysis of the scalp TCR repertoire. Lesional scalp, especially in alopecia totalis/universalis, showed higher clonality and more expanded CD8+ clones than normal scalp, suggesting antigenic drive.

Reading the label with the study, this specimen's time point is: baseline before oral tofacitinib. Lesional scalp punch biopsies and peripheral blood were collected from alopecia areata patients. After PBMCs were isolated by density centrifugation and stained for CD3, CD4 and CD8, a FACSAria was used to sort CD4+ and CD8+ T cells. The library was made by the immunoSEQ multiplex PCR assay. To provide template for TCR sequencing, every sample had RNA extracted and reverse transcribed into cDNA. First-strand cDNA was synthesized with SuperScript III using a 2:1 mix of oligo-dT and random hexamers. A synthetic immune receptor repertoire was used to assess amplification bias, and residual bias was removed computationally. Per the source publication's procedure: Raw reads were preprocessed for error removal, and CDR3 was defined according to IMGT conventions as running from the conserved cysteine to phenylalanine. Clonality was computed as 1 minus the Shannon entropy, with the entropy normalized by log2 of the number of productive unique TCRs. Scalp TCRbeta sequences were cross-referenced with sorted blood CD4 and CD8 repertoires so that the CD4 or CD8 identity of scalp clones could be inferred. TCRdb limited this immuneACCESS table to in-frame rearrangements with V and J called. A share of clones is missing; checked studies link under half to unresolved V genes, and the rest is unexplained. That table gives V, J and clone size, and the DNA gave D and trimming. The sample table shows over 150,000 clones, and over 55% are seen once. The ten largest clones take up 1.5% to 2% of the sample.

Concerning this clone itself: Which antigen it targets is not known. No per-base quality is available; no much larger clone lies one base away.

The TCR comes from a human donor with alopecia areata. Sequencing used CD4+ T cells sorted from blood, obtained at week 0.

The nucleotide sequence reads TGTGCCAGCAGCTATATGGACAGTAGCAATCAGCCCCAGCATTTT. Translated, it gives CASSYMDSSNQPQHF. The V and J genes are TRBV27 and TRBJ1-5; TRBD1 could be the D gene, as 6 bases match. Its CDR3 holds 15 amino acids, cysteine through phenylalanine. Kept here is only the CDR3 DNA, which spans 45 bases and is read in frame from base 1. Via the germline V gene (reference sequence), CDR1 is MNHEY and CDR2 SMNVEV. V was cut back by 6 bases and J by 0 bases, leaving a gap of 12 bases between them.